This T cell receptor (beta chain) originates from a study of Graves' ophthalmopathy and Graves' hyperthyroidism. The overall study: Untreated patients at initial diagnosis provided peripheral blood.

As concerns this clonotype: The antigen is not known.

Someone took the PBMCs out of about 9.7 ml of fresh peripheral blood. V lost 8 bases and J 3 bases, leaving 17 bases between the germline ends. The CDR3 has 15 amino acids. Whole-study findings and limits: Separation of ophthalmopathy from stable hyperthyroidism was achieved by a 13-signature model, at about 89% sensitivity and roughly 81% specificity.

For repertoire sequencing, the TCR beta CDR3 regions were amplified from RNA transcripts. HTBI-primed first-round RT-PCR preceded second-round multiplex PCR. A single record per CDR3 protein comes from TCRdb applying MiXCR to the multiplex PCR reads. The sample includes a few hundred thousand distinct CDR3 sequences, approximately 18% seen only once; the top ten take roughly 2.4%. The chain employs TRBV12-3 or TRBV12-4 and TRBJ1-5, with D perhaps TRBD1 (6 bases). The TCR was taken from an adult woman with stable Graves' hyperthyroidism. Sequencing used peripheral blood. CDR3 sequence (DNA): TGTGCCAGCCAGACAGGCCTCGTCTACAATCAGCCCCAGCATTTT. Translating it yields CASQTGLVYNQPQHF.